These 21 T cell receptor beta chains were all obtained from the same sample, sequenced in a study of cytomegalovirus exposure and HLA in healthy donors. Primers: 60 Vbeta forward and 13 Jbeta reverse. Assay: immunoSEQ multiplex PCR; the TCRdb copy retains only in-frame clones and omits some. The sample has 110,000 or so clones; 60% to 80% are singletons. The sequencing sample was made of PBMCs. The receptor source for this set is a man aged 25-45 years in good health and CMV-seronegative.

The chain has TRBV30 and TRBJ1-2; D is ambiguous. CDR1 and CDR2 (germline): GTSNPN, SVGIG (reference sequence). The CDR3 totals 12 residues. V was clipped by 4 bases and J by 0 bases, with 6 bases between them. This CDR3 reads CAWNLANYGYTF. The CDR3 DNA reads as TGTGCCTGGAATCTAGCTAACTATGGCTACACCTTC.

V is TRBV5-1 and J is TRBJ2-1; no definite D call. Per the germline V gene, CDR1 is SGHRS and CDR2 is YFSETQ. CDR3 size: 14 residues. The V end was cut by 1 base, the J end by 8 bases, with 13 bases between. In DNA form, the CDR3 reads TGCGCCAGCAGCTTGTCACCCCCCCGGGATGAGCAGTTCTTC. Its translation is CASSLSPPRDEQFF.

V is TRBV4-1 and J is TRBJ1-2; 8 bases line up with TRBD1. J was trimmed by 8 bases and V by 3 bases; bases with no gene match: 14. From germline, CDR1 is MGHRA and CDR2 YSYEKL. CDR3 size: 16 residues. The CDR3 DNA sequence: TGCGCCAGCAGCCACCTGCCGCGGACAGGGACGTGGGGCTACACCTTC. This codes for CASSHLPRTGTWGYTF.

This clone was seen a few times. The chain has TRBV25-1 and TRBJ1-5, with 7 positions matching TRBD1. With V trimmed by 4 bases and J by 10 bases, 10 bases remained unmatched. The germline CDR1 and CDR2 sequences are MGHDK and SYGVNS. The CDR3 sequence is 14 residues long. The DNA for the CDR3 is TGTGCCAGCAGTGGGCTACAGGGGTTGGGACCCCAGCATTTT. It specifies CASSGLQGLGPQHF.

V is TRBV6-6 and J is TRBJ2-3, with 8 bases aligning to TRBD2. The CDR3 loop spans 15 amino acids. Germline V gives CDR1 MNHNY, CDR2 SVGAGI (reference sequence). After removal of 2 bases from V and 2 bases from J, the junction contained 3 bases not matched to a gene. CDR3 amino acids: CASSYTSGNTDTQYF. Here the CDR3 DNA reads TGTGCCAGCAGTTACACTAGCGGTAACACAGATACGCAGTATTTT.

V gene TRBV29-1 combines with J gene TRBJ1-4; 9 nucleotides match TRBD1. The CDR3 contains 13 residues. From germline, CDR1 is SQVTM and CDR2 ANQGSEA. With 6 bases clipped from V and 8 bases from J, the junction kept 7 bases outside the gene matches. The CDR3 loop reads CSVATGGREKLFF. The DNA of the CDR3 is TGCAGCGTCGCGACAGGGGGGCGAGAAAAACTGTTTTTT.

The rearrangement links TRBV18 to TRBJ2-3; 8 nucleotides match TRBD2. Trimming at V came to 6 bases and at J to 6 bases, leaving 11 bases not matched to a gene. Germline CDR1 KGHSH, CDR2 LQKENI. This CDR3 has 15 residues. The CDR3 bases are TGTGCCAGCTCCCTTCTGGCGGGAGGCCCCGATACGCAGTATTTT. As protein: CASSLLAGGPDTQYF.

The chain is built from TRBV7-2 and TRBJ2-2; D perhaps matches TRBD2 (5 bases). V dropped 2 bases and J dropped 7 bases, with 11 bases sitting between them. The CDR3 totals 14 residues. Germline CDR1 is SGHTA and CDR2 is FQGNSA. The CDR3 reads CASSLKRSGGELFF. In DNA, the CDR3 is TGTGCCAGCAGCTTAAAACGGAGCGGCGGGGAGCTGTTTTTT.

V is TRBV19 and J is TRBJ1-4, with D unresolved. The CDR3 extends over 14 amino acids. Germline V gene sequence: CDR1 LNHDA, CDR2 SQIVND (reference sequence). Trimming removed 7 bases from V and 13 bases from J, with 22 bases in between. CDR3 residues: CASTPAGSTKRLFF. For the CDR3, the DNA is TGTGCCAGTACTCCCGCCGGGTCCACCAAAAGACTGTTTTTT.

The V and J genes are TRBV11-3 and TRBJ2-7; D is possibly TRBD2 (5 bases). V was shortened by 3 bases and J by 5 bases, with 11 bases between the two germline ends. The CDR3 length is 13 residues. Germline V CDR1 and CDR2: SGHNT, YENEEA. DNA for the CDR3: TGTGCCAGCAGCTTTGGGCTAGCCAACGAGCAGTACTTC. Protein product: CASSFGLANEQYF.

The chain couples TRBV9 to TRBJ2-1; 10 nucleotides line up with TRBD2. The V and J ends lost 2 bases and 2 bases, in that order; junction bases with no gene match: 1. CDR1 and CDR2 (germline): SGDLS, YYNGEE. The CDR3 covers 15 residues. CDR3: CASSVGLATYNEQFF. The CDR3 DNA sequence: TGTGCCAGCAGCGTGGGACTAGCGACCTACAATGAGCAGTTCTTC.

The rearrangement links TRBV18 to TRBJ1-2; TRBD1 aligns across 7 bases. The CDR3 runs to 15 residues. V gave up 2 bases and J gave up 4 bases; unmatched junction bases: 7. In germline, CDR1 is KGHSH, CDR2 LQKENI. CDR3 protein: CASSPRTRTGYGYTF. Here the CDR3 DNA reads TGTGCCAGCTCACCAAGAACAAGGACAGGCTATGGCTACACCTTC.

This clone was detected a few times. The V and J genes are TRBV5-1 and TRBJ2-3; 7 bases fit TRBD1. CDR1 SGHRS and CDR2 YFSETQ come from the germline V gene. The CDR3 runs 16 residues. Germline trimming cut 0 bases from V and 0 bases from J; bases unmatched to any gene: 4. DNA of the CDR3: TGCGCCAGCAGCTTGGCCCCGGACAGGAGCACAGATACGCAGTATTTT. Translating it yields CASSLAPDRSTDTQYF.

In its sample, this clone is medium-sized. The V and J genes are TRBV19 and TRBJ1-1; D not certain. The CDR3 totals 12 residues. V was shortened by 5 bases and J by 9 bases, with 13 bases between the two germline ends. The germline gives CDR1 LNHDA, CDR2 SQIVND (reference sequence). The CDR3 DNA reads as TGTGCCAGTAGTGCCCAGGAGGGCAAAGCTTTCTTT. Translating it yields CASSAQEGKAFF.

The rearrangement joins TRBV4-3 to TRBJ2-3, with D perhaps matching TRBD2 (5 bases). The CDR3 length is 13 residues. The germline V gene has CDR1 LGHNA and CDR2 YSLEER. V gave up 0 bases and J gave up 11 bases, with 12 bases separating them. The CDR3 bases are TGCGCCAGCAGCCAAGATGGTGGAGGCAAGCAGTATTTT. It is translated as CASSQDGGGKQYF.

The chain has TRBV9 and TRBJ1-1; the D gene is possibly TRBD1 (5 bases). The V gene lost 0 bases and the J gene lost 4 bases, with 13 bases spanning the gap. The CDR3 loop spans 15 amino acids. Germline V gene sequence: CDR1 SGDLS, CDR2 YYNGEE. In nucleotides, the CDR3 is TGTGCCAGCAGCGTAGTTGAAGGGGTGGCCACTGAAGCTTTCTTT. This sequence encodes CASSVVEGVATEAFF.

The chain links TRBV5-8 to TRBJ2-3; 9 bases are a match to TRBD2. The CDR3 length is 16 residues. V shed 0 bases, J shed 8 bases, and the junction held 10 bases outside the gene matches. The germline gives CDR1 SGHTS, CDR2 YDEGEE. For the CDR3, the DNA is TGTGCCAGCAGCTTGGCTGCTAGCGGGGTCGGTGGTACGCAGTATTTT. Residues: CASSLAASGVGGTQYF.

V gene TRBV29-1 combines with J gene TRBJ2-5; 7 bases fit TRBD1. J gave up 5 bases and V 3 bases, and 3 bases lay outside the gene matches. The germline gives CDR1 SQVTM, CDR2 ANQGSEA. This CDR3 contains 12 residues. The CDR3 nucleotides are TGCAGCGTTGAGGTGGACAGGGAGACCCAGTACTTC. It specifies CSVEVDRETQYF.

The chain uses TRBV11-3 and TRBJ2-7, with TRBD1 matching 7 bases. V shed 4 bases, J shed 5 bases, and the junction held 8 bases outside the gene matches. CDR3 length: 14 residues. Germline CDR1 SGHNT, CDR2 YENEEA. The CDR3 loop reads CASSSRTGSDEQYF. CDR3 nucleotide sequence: TGTGCCAGCAGCTCACGGACAGGATCAGACGAGCAGTACTTC.

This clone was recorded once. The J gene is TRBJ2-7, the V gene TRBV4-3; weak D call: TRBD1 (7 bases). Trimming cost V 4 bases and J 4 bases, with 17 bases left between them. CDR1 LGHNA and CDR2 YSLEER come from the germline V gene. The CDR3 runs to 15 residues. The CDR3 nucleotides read TGCGCCAGCAGCCGGCGACAGGGAGGTGAGTACGAGCAGTACTTC. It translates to CASSRRQGGEYEQYF.

Here the CDR3 DNA reads TGTGCCAGCAGCGAGGACACGAACAATGAGCAGTTCTTC. This sequence encodes CASSEDTNNEQFF. V gene TRBV5-6 combines with J gene TRBJ2-1; possibly TRBD1 for D (5 bases). V dropped 4 bases and J dropped 5 bases, with 10 bases sitting between them. Per the germline V gene, CDR1 is SGHDT and CDR2 is YYEEEE. The CDR3 is 13 residues long.